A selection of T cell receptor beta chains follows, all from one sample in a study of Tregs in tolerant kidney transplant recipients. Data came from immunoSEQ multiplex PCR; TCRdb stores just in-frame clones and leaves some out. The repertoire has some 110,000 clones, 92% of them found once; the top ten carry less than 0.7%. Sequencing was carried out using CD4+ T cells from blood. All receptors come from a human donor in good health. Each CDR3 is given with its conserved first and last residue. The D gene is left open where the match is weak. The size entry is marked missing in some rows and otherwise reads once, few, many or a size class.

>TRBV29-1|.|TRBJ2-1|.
CSVVGGGGEQFF
TGCAGCGTTGTCGGAGGGGGGGGTGAGCAGTTCTTC
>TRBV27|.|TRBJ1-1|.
CARRQPVNTEAFF
TGTGCCAGAAGACAGCCTGTTAACACTGAAGCTTTCTTT
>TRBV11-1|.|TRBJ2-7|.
CASSYGQTGEQYF
TGTGCCAGCAGCTACGGACAGACGGGTGAGCAGTACTTC
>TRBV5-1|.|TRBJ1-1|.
CASRGGGVAFF
TGCGCCAGCAGGGGAGGAGGGGTTGCTTTCTTT
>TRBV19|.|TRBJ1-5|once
CASIYRAGWQPQHF
TGTGCCAGTATATACAGGGCGGGCTGGCAGCCCCAGCATTTT
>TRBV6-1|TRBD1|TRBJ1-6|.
CASRIWQGGYSPLHF
TGTGCCAGCCGAATATGGCAGGGGGGATATTCACCCCTCCACTTT
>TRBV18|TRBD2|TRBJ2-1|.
CASSPPRGGRANEQFF
TGTGCCAGCTCACCACCGCGCGGCGGGAGGGCGAATGAGCAGTTCTTC
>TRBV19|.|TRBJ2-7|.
CASSIDSRQELNEQYF
TGTGCCAGTAGTATTGATTCGCGACAGGAACTAAACGAGCAGTACTTC
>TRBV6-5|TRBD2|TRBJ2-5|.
CASSLSGGGQETQYF
TGTGCCAGCAGTTTAAGCGGGGGCGGACAAGAGACCCAGTACTTC
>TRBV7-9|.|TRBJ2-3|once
CASSLLPADTDTQYF
TGTGCCAGCAGCTTATTGCCGGCTGACACAGATACGCAGTATTTT
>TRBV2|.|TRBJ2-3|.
CASRRERGPTDTQYF
TGTGCCAGCAGGAGAGAAAGGGGTCCCACAGATACGCAGTATTTT
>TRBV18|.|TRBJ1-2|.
CASSPGTYDYGYTF
TGTGCCAGCTCGCCCGGGACGTATGACTATGGCTACACCTTC
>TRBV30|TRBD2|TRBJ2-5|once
CAWNRGGETQYF
TGTGCCTGGAATAGGGGAGGGGAGACCCAGTACTTC
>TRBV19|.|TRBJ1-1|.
CASSIARYTEAFF
TGTGCCAGTAGTATAGCGCGGTACACTGAAGCTTTCTTT
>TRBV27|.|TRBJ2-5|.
CASSFLSAYQETQYF
TGTGCCAGCAGTTTTTTGTCGGCGTACCAAGAGACCCAGTACTTC
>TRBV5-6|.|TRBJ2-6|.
CASSLVRRTGANVLTF
TGTGCCAGCAGCTTGGTTCGGAGGACTGGGGCCAACGTCCTGACTTTC
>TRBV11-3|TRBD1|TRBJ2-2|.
CASSSTGGRELFF
TGTGCCAGCAGCTCAACAGGGGGCCGGGAGCTGTTTTTT
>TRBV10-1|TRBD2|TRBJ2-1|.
CASSESGLAGVSYNEQFF
TGCGCCAGCAGTGAATCTGGGCTAGCGGGAGTTTCCTACAATGAGCAGTTCTTC
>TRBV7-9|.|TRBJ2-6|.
CASTPAGANVLTF
TGTGCCAGCACCCCGGCTGGGGCCAACGTCCTGACTTTC
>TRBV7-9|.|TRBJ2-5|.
CASSLDPRATQYF
TGTGCCAGCAGCTTAGATCCCCGGGCGACCCAGTACTTC
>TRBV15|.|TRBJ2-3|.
CATSRGGLRDGTDTQYF
TGTGCCACCAGCAGAGGGGGTCTGCGGGATGGTACGGATACGCAGTATTTT
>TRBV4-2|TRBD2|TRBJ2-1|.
CASSQTGLAGPRGNEQFF
TGTGCCAGCAGCCAAACAGGACTAGCGGGGCCGCGAGGCAATGAGCAGTTCTTC
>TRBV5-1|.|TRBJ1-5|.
CASSLLRDQPQHF
TGCGCCAGCAGCTTGTTAAGGGATCAGCCCCAGCATTTT
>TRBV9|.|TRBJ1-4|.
CASSVNPDAPTNEKLFF
TGTGCCAGCAGCGTAAATCCCGACGCTCCAACTAATGAAAAACTGTTTTTT
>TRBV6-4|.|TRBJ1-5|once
CASSDRGGDKPLGNQPQHF
TGTGCCAGCAGTGACCGGGGAGGGGACAAACCGCTTGGCAATCAGCCCCAGCATTTT
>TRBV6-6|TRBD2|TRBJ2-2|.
CASSLAGGGTGELFF
TGTGCCAGCAGTTTAGCGGGAGGAGGGACCGGGGAGCTGTTTTTT
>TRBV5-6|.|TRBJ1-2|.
CASSLSGTHGYTF
TGTGCCAGCAGCTTATCCGGGACGCATGGCTACACCTTC
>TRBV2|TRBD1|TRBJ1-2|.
CASSEAGGIYGYTF
TGTGCCAGCAGTGAGGCAGGGGGCATCTATGGCTACACCTTC
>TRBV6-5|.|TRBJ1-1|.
CASSYSMGLDTEAFF
TGTGCCAGCAGTTACTCGATGGGTTTAGACACTGAAGCTTTCTTT
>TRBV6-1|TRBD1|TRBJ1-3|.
CASSEGTGVSGNTIYF
TGTGCCAGCAGTGAAGGAACAGGGGTCTCTGGAAACACCATATATTTT
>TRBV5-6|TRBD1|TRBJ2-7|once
CASSDQGVGEQYF
TGTGCCAGCAGCGATCAGGGGGTCGGGGAGCAGTACTTC
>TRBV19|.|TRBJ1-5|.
CASGWAGNQPQHF
TGTGCCAGTGGGTGGGCGGGCAATCAGCCCCAGCATTTT
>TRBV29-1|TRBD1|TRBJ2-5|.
CSVGDRGARQETQYF
TGCAGCGTAGGGGACAGGGGCGCTAGGCAAGAGACCCAGTACTTC
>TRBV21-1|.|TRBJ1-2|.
CASSKFWAESRYTF
TGTGCCAGCAGCAAATTTTGGGCAGAGAGTCGCTACACCTTC
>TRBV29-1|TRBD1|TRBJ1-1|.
CSVENRGTSTEAFF
TGCAGCGTTGAAAACAGGGGGACAAGCACTGAAGCTTTCTTT
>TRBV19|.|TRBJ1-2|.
CASSLGKSGYTF
TGTGCCAGTAGTTTAGGGAAATCTGGCTACACCTTC
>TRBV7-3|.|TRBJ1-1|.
CASSSYTGTEAFF
TGTGCCAGCAGCTCATATACAGGGACTGAAGCTTTCTTT
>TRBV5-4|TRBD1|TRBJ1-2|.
CASSSYRGAGYGYTF
TGTGCCAGCAGCTCCTACAGGGGCGCAGGCTATGGCTACACCTTC
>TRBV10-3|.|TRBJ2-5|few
CAISDLETQYF
TGTGCCATCAGTGACTTAGAGACCCAGTACTTC
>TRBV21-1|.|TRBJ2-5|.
CASSKGATGLGETQYF
TGTGCCAGCAGCAAAGGGGCGACAGGGTTGGGAGAGACCCAGTACTTC
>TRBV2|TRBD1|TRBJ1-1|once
CASSDKAGGHMAFF
TGTGCCAGCAGTGATAAGGCAGGGGGGCACATGGCTTTCTTT
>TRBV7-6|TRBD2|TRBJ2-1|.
CASSTRGSGPRSEQFF
TGTGCCAGCAGCACCCGGGGTAGCGGGCCTCGCTCGGAGCAGTTCTTC
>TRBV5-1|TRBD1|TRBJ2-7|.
CASSSRDRGSLIPRRYF
TGCGCCAGCAGCTCTCGGGACAGGGGGTCCCTCATCCCTCGGAGGTACTTC
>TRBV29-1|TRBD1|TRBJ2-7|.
CSVSQPGQGKQYF
TGCAGCGTGAGCCAACCGGGACAGGGAAAGCAGTACTTC